This TCR beta chain is drawn from a study of cytomegalovirus exposure and HLA in healthy donors. Study-wide results and limits: Accounts indicate the classifier identified cytomegalovirus status with strong specificity and sensitivity. One later analysis, an examination of the 120 or so validation repertoires, found that first-cohort TCR clusters tended to co-occur in them.

Per the germline V gene, CDR1 is SGHDN and CDR2 is FVKESK. Trimming left V 2 bases short and J 1 base short, with 5 bases between. The CDR3 spans 13 residues. TCRdb keeps only in-frame clones here, not all; method: immunoSEQ multiplex PCR. The sample contains 200,000 to 300,000 clones, about 90% of which appear only once. Notes on this clone: Its target is not known.

The clonotype was recovered from a woman aged 25 to 45 in good health and CMV-seronegative. The sample comprised PBMCs. The chain recombines TRBV14 with TRBJ1-1; D unresolved. CDR3 nucleotide sequence: TGTGCCAGCAGCCAACTAAGGAACACTGAAGCTTTCTTT. This translates into CASSQLRNTEAFF.